The entry below gives a single TCR beta chain sequence along with its context. Its antigen is still unknown. The entry originates in a study of siplizumab effects on memory and regulatory T cells. Study-level findings and limits: For mappable alloreactive CD4+ clones, the mean Treg-derived fraction was about 70% with siplizumab and approximately 27% in controls. Tregs proliferating in siplizumab cultures lacked confirmation of their suppressive function.

Per the germline V gene, CDR1 is SGHRS and CDR2 is YFSETQ. The CDR3 sequence is 14 residues long. The V and J ends lost 3 bases and 1 base, in that order; junction bases with no gene match: 3. Using immunoSEQ multiplex PCR, the repertoire was profiled, and TCRdb retains in-frame clones only, with some absent. The table has some 100,000 clones, around 95% seen once; the top ten hold around 0.16%. Input material: non-Treg CD4+ T cells sorted from blood. This sequence was found in a human donor in good health. The chain has TRBV5-1 and TRBJ2-5; 7 bases match TRBD2. CDR3 in amino acids: CASSWEGSQETQYF. The CDR3 DNA sequence: TGCGCCAGCAGCTGGGAGGGGAGCCAAGAGACCCAGTACTTC.